The 20 T cell receptor beta chains below were found in one sample sequenced in a study of shared clonotypes between healthy human individuals. Generated by immunoSEQ multiplex PCR, the TCRdb table keeps only in-frame clones and is missing some. The data hold just over 2,000,000 clones, with 85% to 95% observed a single time. The sequencing input was naive CD4+ T cells sorted from blood. The subset here: CD45RA+ positively selected. These receptors originate from a man between 18 and 29 years old in good health.

This chain links TRBV19 with TRBJ2-1, with D uncertain. Germline CDR1 is LNHDA and CDR2 is SQIVND (reference sequence). CDR3 length equals 13 residues. V was cut by 6 bases and J by 3 bases, with 9 bases left in between. CDR3 in amino acids: CASSQRFYNEQFF. In DNA, the CDR3 is TGTGCCAGTAGCCAGCGTTTCTACAATGAGCAGTTCTTC.

The chain recombines TRBV6-4 with TRBJ2-6; TRBD1 might be the D (6 bases). The germline V gene has CDR1 MRHNA and CDR2 SNTAGT. Trimming took 4 bases from V and 3 from J, leaving 10 bases between them. This CDR3 has 15 amino acids. This CDR3 reads CASSVQGSGANVLTF. CDR3 sequence (DNA): TGTGCCAGCAGTGTTCAGGGGAGTGGGGCCAACGTCCTGACTTTC.

The chain recombines TRBV5-1 with TRBJ2-3, with TRBD1 matching over 8 bases. The CDR3 sequence is 12 residues long. CDR1 is SGHRS, CDR2 YFSETQ, per germline. The V segment lost 4 bases and the J segment 9 bases; nucleotides outside the gene matches: 4. The CDR3 loop is CASSPTGATQYF. CDR3 bases: TGCGCCAGCAGCCCGACAGGGGCAACGCAGTATTTT.

The CDR3, as DNA: TGTGCCAGCAGTTACTCGACGGCAGGGGGAGGCTACGAGCAGTACTTC. Its translation: CASSYSTAGGGYEQYF. V is TRBV6-5 and J is TRBJ2-7, with D tentatively TRBD1 (7 bases). V lost 0 bases and J lost 3, with 15 bases in between. Germline loops: CDR1 MNHEY, CDR2 SVGAGI. The CDR3 totals 16 residues.

This chain links TRBV4-2 with TRBJ2-1; 11 bases fit TRBD2. This CDR3 region has 19 residues. V shed 1 base, J shed 3 bases, and the junction held 11 bases outside the gene matches. Germline V gives CDR1 LGHNA, CDR2 YNFKEQ. DNA for the CDR3: TGTGCCAGCAGCCAAGGAATAATCGGGACTAGCGGAAACTACAATGAGCAGTTCTTC. Protein product: CASSQGIIGTSGNYNEQFF.

V gene TRBV5-1 combines with J gene TRBJ2-5, with D perhaps matching TRBD2 (6 bases). Germline values: CDR1 SGHRS, CDR2 YFSETQ. This CDR3 comprises 16 residues. Between the trimmed V and J ends, which lost 4 bases and 3 bases, there was a span of 19 bases. CDR3 sequence (DNA): TGCGCCAGCAGCAGACTTGGGGGAGGCACCGAAGAGACCCAGTACTTC. Its protein is CASSRLGGGTEETQYF.

The chain recombines TRBV27 with TRBJ1-4; tentative D call: TRBD1 (6 bases). V was pared by 3 bases and J by 7 bases, with 9 bases between. Per the germline V gene, CDR1 is MNHEY and CDR2 is SMNVEV (reference sequence). The CDR3 length is 13 residues. For the CDR3, the DNA is TGTGCCAGCAGTTTCGGACAGTTTGAAAAACTGTTTTTT. Protein: CASSFGQFEKLFF. Drawing the rest from reference TRBV27 and TRBJ1-4, the complete variable domain is EAQVTQNPRYLITVTGKKLTVTCSQNMNHEYMSWYRQDPGLGLRQIYYSMNVEVTDKGDVPEGYKVSRKEKRNFPLILESPSPNQTSLYFCASSFGQFEKLFFGSGTQLSVL.

The chain employs TRBV7-2 and TRBJ2-7; D remains unclear. Germline lookup yields CDR1 SGHTA and CDR2 FQGNSA. Trimming shortened V by 3 bases and J by 0 bases, and 15 bases separated the two germline ends. The CDR3 extends over 16 amino acids. Here the CDR3 reads CASSFPPWTSSYEQYF. The CDR3, as DNA: TGTGCCAGCAGCTTTCCTCCATGGACGAGCTCCTACGAGCAGTACTTC.

V and J are TRBV7-8 and TRBJ1-6; 7 bases match TRBD1. The CDR3 runs to 16 residues. After removal of 3 bases from V and 3 bases from J, the junction contained 5 bases not matched to a gene. Per the germline V gene, CDR1 is SGHVS and CDR2 is FQNEAQ. As DNA, the CDR3 is TGTGCCAGCAGCTTGCTGGGACAGAACTATAATTCACCCCTCCACTTT. This sequence encodes CASSLLGQNYNSPLHF.

V gene TRBV9 combines with J gene TRBJ1-2, with 7 nucleotides matching TRBD1. This CDR3 region has 13 residues. V lost 4 bases to trimming and J lost 7 bases; unmatched junction nucleotides: 7. CDR1 is SGDLS, CDR2 YYNGEE, per germline. This CDR3 is CASSSGTARGYTF. CDR3 in DNA: TGTGCCAGCAGCTCAGGGACAGCCCGTGGCTACACCTTC.

This chain connects TRBV4-3 to TRBJ1-6, with D unresolved. CDR1 is LGHNA, CDR2 YSLEER, per germline. The CDR3 totals 19 residues. The V and J ends lost 0 bases and 0 bases respectively, with 15 bases between them. CDR3 loop: CASSQERIQWSSYNSPLHF. The CDR3 nucleotides read TGCGCCAGCAGCCAAGAAAGGATACAGTGGAGCTCCTATAATTCACCCCTCCACTTT.

The V gene is TRBV2, the J gene TRBJ2-1; 13 nucleotides line up with TRBD2. With V trimmed by 2 bases and J by 9 bases, 4 bases remained unmatched. CDR3 length: 15 amino acids. The germline V gene encodes CDR1 SNHLY and CDR2 FYNNEI. CDR3 DNA sequence: TGTGCCAGCAGTGAACGACTAGCGGGAGGCACTGAGCAGTTCTTC. It encodes CASSERLAGGTEQFF. Drawing the rest from reference TRBV2 and TRBJ2-1, the complete variable domain is EPEVTQTPSHQVTQMGQEVILRCVPISNHLYFYWYRQILGQKVEFLVSFYNNEISEKSEIFDDQFSVERPDGSNFTLKIRSTKLEDSAMYFCASSERLAGGTEQFFGPGTRLTVL.

The chain has TRBV18 and TRBJ2-7; 13 nucleotides agree with TRBD2. The CDR3 is 18 residues long. The J segment lost 2 bases and the V segment lost 3 bases, leaving 10 bases of the junction unmatched. The germline gives CDR1 KGHSH, CDR2 LQKENI. The chain's CDR3 is CASSPPGLAGPKAYEQYF. DNA of the CDR3: TGTGCCAGCTCACCTCCGGGACTAGCGGGACCAAAGGCCTACGAGCAGTACTTC.

The V gene is TRBV5-1, the J gene TRBJ1-1, with D tentatively TRBD1 (6 bases). Germline CDR1 reads SGHRS; CDR2 reads YFSETQ. The CDR3 sequence is 15 residues long. V lost 3 bases to trimming and J lost 0 bases, with 12 bases between them. CDR3 residues: CASSSRGALNTEAFF. DNA for the CDR3: TGCGCCAGCAGCTCGCGGGGGGCTTTGAACACTGAAGCTTTCTTT.

J is TRBJ1-1 and V is TRBV28; possible D gene TRBD1, 6 bases. Germline CDR1 MDHEN, CDR2 SYDVKM. V was shortened by 7 bases and J by 4 bases, with 10 bases between the two germline ends. CDR3 size: 12 residues. CDR3 DNA: TGTGCCAGCACCACAGGGTCCACTGAAGCTTTCTTT. Protein: CASTTGSTEAFF.

The J gene is TRBJ1-1, the V gene TRBV5-1, with no clear D. V lost 3 bases to trimming and J lost 5 bases, with 11 bases between them. CDR1 is SGHRS and CDR2 is YFSETQ in the germline V gene. The CDR3 runs 13 residues. CDR3 protein: CASSSPGRTEAFF. CDR3 nucleotide sequence: TGCGCCAGCAGCTCCCCCGGCCGGACTGAAGCTTTCTTT.

The rearrangement uses TRBV6-1 and TRBJ1-3; 7 positions agree with TRBD1. V lost 4 bases and J lost 1; bases outside the gene matches: 10. Per the germline V gene, CDR1 is MNHNS and CDR2 is SASEGT. The CDR3 covers 17 residues. For the CDR3, the DNA is TGTGCCAGCAGTGTACAGGGGCGGCCGTTTTCTGGAAACACCATATATTTT. Its protein is CASSVQGRPFSGNTIYF.

The chain carries TRBV5-8 and TRBJ2-1; 9 bases are shared with TRBD1. The CDR3 contains 17 residues. V dropped 0 bases and J dropped 3; count of bases not matched to a gene: 7. Germline V gene sequence: CDR1 SGHTS, CDR2 YDEGEE. The CDR3, as DNA: TGTGCCAGCAGCTTGGAGGGGGGGACAGGGAACTACAATGAGCAGTTCTTC. Protein product: CASSLEGGTGNYNEQFF.

This clone was picked up one time. J is TRBJ2-7 and V is TRBV11-2; 7 nucleotides match TRBD1. The V and J ends lost 5 bases and 3 bases, in that order; junction bases with no gene match: 7. Germline CDR1 reads SGHAT; CDR2 reads FQNNGV. This CDR3 spans 14 amino acids. The CDR3 sequence is CASSQGTANYEQYF. For the CDR3, the DNA is TGTGCCAGCAGCCAGGGGACAGCAAACTACGAGCAGTACTTC.

The count of this clone is one. The same CDR3 is also encoded by other DNA sequences in this sample. The chain couples TRBV30 to TRBJ2-3; D remains ambiguous. The CDR3 runs 12 residues. Looked up from germline, CDR1 is GTSNPN and CDR2 is SVGIG (reference sequence). V gave up 0 bases and J gave up 6 bases, with 7 bases separating them. The CDR3 loop is CAWSVPADTQYF. DNA for the CDR3: TGTGCCTGGAGTGTACCCGCTGATACGCAGTATTTT.